The 24 T cell receptor beta chains below come from one sample, sequenced in a study of T cell repertoires and Cas9 in healthy adults (dated by TCRdb to between 2017 and 2018). The library was obtained by the immunoSEQ multiplex PCR assay. The immuneACCESS repertoire file appears here via TCRdb, limited to in-frame rearrangements. These files lack a portion of the clones; in checked studies, under half of the deficit traces to unresolved V genes, and the cause of the others is not known. The table for this sample lists about 22,000 clones; roughly 89% of them were counted only once. Roughly 1.5% of the sample goes to the ten largest clones. The sequencing sample was made of CD4+ effector T cells (CD127+, CD25-, CD137-, CD154-) from PBMCs; culture status not recorded. The receptors shown here come from a human donor in good health.

This chain joins TRBV6-5 and TRBJ1-2; 8 bases fit TRBD1. The CDR3 runs to 15 residues. J was trimmed by 5 bases and V by 0 bases; bases with no gene match: 5. Germline values: CDR1 MNHEY, CDR2 SVGAGI. The CDR3 coding sequence is TGTGCCAGCAGTTACTCGTCAACAGGGGGGTATGGCTACACCTTC. Its protein product is CASSYSSTGGYGYTF.

This sequence joins TRBV28 and TRBJ2-7; no clear D gene. This CDR3 region has 15 residues. V lost 1 base and J 7 bases, leaving 17 bases between the germline ends. CDR1 is MDHEN and CDR2 is SYDVKM in the germline V gene. CDR3 region: CASSLSSGQRVEQYF. The CDR3 region has the DNA TGTGCCAGCAGTTTATCGTCGGGCCAGAGAGTAGAGCAGTACTTC.

A single count supports this clone. The rearrangement links TRBV27 to TRBJ2-7, with D unclear. The CDR3 runs to 13 residues. V was clipped by 9 bases and J by 0 bases, with 12 bases between them. Germline-derived CDR1 and CDR2 are MNHEY and SMNVEV (reference sequence). DNA of the CDR3: TGTGCCAGGATGCAGGTTTACTCCTACGAGCAGTACTTC. Protein product: CARMQVYSYEQYF.

The gene calls are TRBV2 and TRBJ1-6; D is uncertain. Between the trimmed V and J ends, which lost 5 bases and 7 bases, there was a span of 12 bases. Germline CDR1 is SNHLY and CDR2 is FYNNEI. CDR3 length: 14 residues. The CDR3 coding sequence is TGTGCCAGCAGTTTAGAGCCGACAAATTCACCCCTCCACTTT. Translating gives CASSLEPTNSPLHF.

The chain is built from TRBV28 and TRBJ2-7; D assignment may be TRBD1 or TRBD2 (5 bases each). The V gene lost 8 bases and the J gene lost 4 bases, with 12 bases spanning the gap. Germline V gene data show CDR1 as MDHEN and CDR2 as SYDVKM. CDR3 length equals 12 residues. The CDR3 DNA is TGTGCCAGCGGTTGGGGGAAGTACGAGCAGTACTTC. This sequence encodes CASGWGKYEQYF.

With respect to this clone: One junction end does not reproduce the germline sequence, and a read error may be involved. The rearrangement uses TRBV28 and TRBJ2-7; D not certain. This CDR3 has 14 residues. In germline, CDR1 is MDHEN, CDR2 SYDVKM. DNA of the CDR3: TGTGCCAGCACCACCCCAGGCCAGACCTACGGGCAGTACTTC. Translation: CASTTPGQTYGQYF.

The V gene is TRBV5-4, the J gene TRBJ1-5, with 9 bases lining up with TRBD1. V lost 3 bases, J lost 0 bases, and 7 bases stayed unmatched. The CDR3 is made up of 17 amino acids. In germline, CDR1 is SGHNT, CDR2 YYREEE (reference sequence). The CDR3 region has the DNA TGTGCCAGCAGCTGGGGCGGGGGACAGGGTAGCAATCAGCCCCAGCATTTT. Translation: CASSWGGGQGSNQPQHF.

This chain links TRBV6-6 with TRBJ1-2; TRBD1 matches at 7 bases. Per the germline V gene, CDR1 is MNHNY and CDR2 is SVGAGI (reference sequence). CDR3 length equals 15 residues. V lost 10 bases and J lost 1; bases outside the gene matches: 12. CDR3 in amino acids: CATMPNRGNNYGYTF. CDR3 nucleotides: TGTGCCACAATGCCAAACAGGGGCAATAACTATGGCTACACCTTC.

This sequence joins TRBV5-1 and TRBJ1-1, with 11 bases that match TRBD1. V gave up 3 bases and J gave up 4 bases; unmatched junction bases: 5. Per germline, CDR1 SGHRS and CDR2 YFSETQ. The CDR3 totals 15 residues. The CDR3 spells CASSYRTGGGTEAFF. In nucleotides, the CDR3 is TGCGCCAGCAGCTACCGGACAGGGGGCGGCACTGAAGCTTTCTTT.

CDR3 sequence reads: CASSLPGQPQHF. DNA for the CDR3: TGTGCCAGCAGTTTACCGGGACAGCCCCAGCATTTT. J is TRBJ1-5 and V is TRBV28; D remains unclear. Germline values: CDR1 MDHEN, CDR2 SYDVKM. The CDR3 extends over 12 amino acids. Deletions cut 2 bases from V and 7 bases from J, with 6 bases between. The whole variable domain, filled in from reference TRBV28 and TRBJ1-5, reads DVKVTQSSRYLVKRTGEKVFLECVQDMDHENMFWYRQDPGLGLRLIYFSYDVKMKEKGDIPEGYSVSREKKERFSLILESASTNQTSMYLCASSLPGQPQHFGDGTRLSIL.

The CDR3 sequence: CASSLGSNRGSGNTIYF. CDR3 bases: TGTGCCAGCAGCTTAGGTTCAAACAGGGGCTCTGGAAACACCATATATTTT. The chain couples TRBV11-2 to TRBJ1-3, with 7 bases identical to TRBD1. CDR1 and CDR2 (germline): SGHAT, FQNNGV. The CDR3 sequence is 17 residues long. Unmatched junction bases numbered 6, after V lost 1 base and J lost 0 bases.

This clone was seen only once. V gene TRBV6-1 combines with J gene TRBJ2-7; D remains ambiguous. Trimming left V 7 bases short and J 4 bases short, with 11 bases between. The germline CDR1 and CDR2 sequences are MNHNS and SASEGT. The CDR3 runs 12 residues. CDR3 loop: CASKVVGYEQYF. Here the CDR3 DNA reads TGTGCCAGCAAAGTAGTTGGGTACGAGCAGTACTTC.

The chain links TRBV9 to TRBJ2-3; 11 bases fit TRBD2. Germline CDR1 and CDR2: SGDLS and YYNGEE. With V trimmed by 3 bases and J by 2 bases, 5 bases remained unmatched. The CDR3 runs to 16 residues. The CDR3 DNA sequence: TGTGCCAGCAGCGCTCGGACTAGCGGGCACACAGATACGCAGTATTTT. Amino acids: CASSARTSGHTDTQYF.

This clone was seen just once. The J gene is TRBJ1-4, the V gene TRBV4-1; TRBD1 is a possible D gene (5 bases). CDR3 length: 16 amino acids. Germline loops: CDR1 MGHRA, CDR2 YSYEKL. Trimming removed 0 bases at V and 3 bases at J, with 11 bases between. The CDR3 sequence is CASSQEYGAANEKLFF. CDR3 bases: TGCGCCAGCAGCCAAGAATACGGGGCAGCTAATGAAAAACTGTTTTTT.

The chain employs TRBV28 and TRBJ1-3, with D unresolved. The CDR3 spans 15 residues. Per germline, CDR1 MDHEN and CDR2 SYDVKM. V was trimmed by 6 bases and J by 0 bases, leaving 12 bases between them. The CDR3 DNA reads as TGTGCCAGCAGCATCGACTCAAACTCTGGAAACACCATATATTTT. Translation gives CASSIDSNSGNTIYF.

V usage is TRBV28 and J usage is TRBJ1-6, with 10 nucleotides matching TRBD1. The V segment lost 3 bases and the J segment 6 bases; nucleotides outside the gene matches: 2. Germline values: CDR1 MDHEN, CDR2 SYDVKM. This CDR3 is 15 amino acids long. The CDR3 DNA sequence: TGTGCCAGCAGTTTCGGGGACAGGGGTAATTCACCCCTCCACTTT. Amino acids: CASSFGDRGNSPLHF.

J is TRBJ1-2 and V is TRBV6-6; TRBD1 agrees at 8 bases. Germline assignment: CDR1 MNHNY and CDR2 SVGAGI (reference sequence). The CDR3 contains 15 residues. J was trimmed by 7 bases and V by 6 bases; bases with no gene match: 13. The CDR3 region has the DNA TGTGCCAGCAGGCTTTCTGGACAGGGTATGGGTGGCTACACCTTC. Its protein is CASRLSGQGMGGYTF.

The chain carries TRBV28 and TRBJ1-2; the D gene is possibly TRBD1 (6 bases). V lost 6 bases and J 4 bases, leaving 12 bases between the germline ends. Looked up from germline, CDR1 is MDHEN and CDR2 is SYDVKM. The CDR3 length is 13 residues. The CDR3: CASRPQGFYGYTF. The CDR3 region has the DNA TGTGCCAGCAGACCCCAGGGGTTCTATGGCTACACCTTC.

The chain carries TRBV4-2 and TRBJ1-1, with D maybe TRBD1 (5 bases). CDR1 is LGHNA, CDR2 YNFKEQ, per germline. The CDR3 length is 15 residues. V shed 0 bases and J shed 3 bases, with 11 bases lying between them. The CDR3: CASSQETRGDTEAFF. DNA of the CDR3: TGTGCCAGCAGCCAAGAGACCCGGGGGGACACTGAAGCTTTCTTT.

The chain is built from TRBV10-3 and TRBJ2-3; either TRBD1 or TRBD2 may fit D (5 bases each). Trimming shortened V by 11 bases and J by 0 bases, and 15 bases separated the two germline ends. The CDR3 loop spans 14 amino acids. CDR1 ENHRY and CDR2 SYGVKD come from the germline V gene. The CDR3 protein is CASLGALSTDTQYF. CDR3 coding DNA: TGTGCCTCACTCGGGGCGCTTAGCACAGATACGCAGTATTTT.

The V and J genes are TRBV7-2 and TRBJ2-1; D may be TRBD2 (6 bases). The CDR3 consists of 14 residues. Germline CDR1 and CDR2: SGHTA and FQGNSA. With 2 bases removed from V and 9 bases from J, the gap between germline ends came to 14 bases. As DNA, the CDR3 is TGTGCCAGCAGCTTATTTCGGTCCGGGGGTGAGCAGTTCTTC. Translation gives CASSLFRSGGEQFF.

The V gene is TRBV6-5, the J gene TRBJ2-1; a possible D gene is TRBD1 (5 bases). The CDR3 covers 16 residues. Germline CDR1 MNHEY, CDR2 SVGAGI. Trimming pared 4 bases from V and 0 bases from J, leaving 13 bases between. CDR3 region: CASSSRGGSSYNEQFF. Written as DNA, the CDR3 is TGTGCCAGCAGTTCAAGGGGCGGCAGCTCCTACAATGAGCAGTTCTTC.

CDR3 loop: CASSLNTRGEQFF. CDR3 bases: TGTGCCAGCAGCTTAAATACCAGGGGCGAGCAGTTCTTC. The V gene is TRBV11-3, the J gene TRBJ2-1, with a tentative D call TRBD1 (6 bases). CDR1 is SGHNT and CDR2 is YENEEA in the germline V gene. V was shortened by 2 bases and J by 10 bases, with 12 bases between the two germline ends. The CDR3 loop spans 13 amino acids.

The chain joins TRBV18 to TRBJ1-2; D not certain. Looked up from germline, CDR1 is KGHSH and CDR2 is LQKENI. V lost 5 bases, J lost 2 bases, and 6 bases lay in between. This CDR3 contains 12 residues. The CDR3 bases are TGTGCCAGCTCATCTAACAACTATGGCTACACCTTC. This encodes CASSSNNYGYTF. Looking up the rest from reference TRBV18 and TRBJ1-2 gives the full variable domain: NAGVMQNPRHLVRRRGQEARLRCSPMKGHSHVYWYRQLPEEGLKFMVYLQKENIIDESGMPKERFSAEFPKEGPSILRIQQVVRGDSAAYFCASSSNNYGYTFGSGTRLTVV.